Below, 12 T cell receptor beta chains from the same sample are listed, as sequenced in a study of blood T cell repertoires in COVID-19. Profiling relied on immunoSEQ multiplex PCR, and the TCRdb table lists in-frame clones only, not all of them. This table holds approximately 170,000 clones, less than 90% found once. The source material was peripheral blood. Source of these receptors: a woman in her 70s with COVID-19, enrolled during active disease.

In this sample, this clone turned up once. The chain uses TRBV7-2 and TRBJ2-7; D uncertain. The CDR3 spans 15 residues. V lost 1 base and J lost 1, with 11 bases in between. Germline V gene lookup returns CDR1 SGHTA and CDR2 FQGNSA. CDR3 in amino acids: CASSLVGPSSYEQYF. The DNA for the CDR3 is TGTGCCAGCAGCTTAGTAGGTCCTAGTTCCTACGAGCAGTACTTC.

Only a few counts were recorded for this clone. The chain recombines TRBV7-2 with TRBJ1-2, with 8 nucleotides matching TRBD1. Germline trimming cut 1 base from V and 5 bases from J; bases unmatched to any gene: 3. This CDR3 is built from 14 residues. The germline V gene has CDR1 SGHTA and CDR2 FQGNSA. The CDR3 coding sequence is TGTGCCAGCAGCTTAGACAGGGGGAGGTATGGCTACACCTTC. It codes for CASSLDRGRYGYTF.

The rearrangement uses TRBV10-3 and TRBJ1-5, with D possibly matching TRBD1 (6 bases). Germline V gene data show CDR1 as ENHRY and CDR2 as SYGVKD. This CDR3 comprises 13 residues. Trimming cost V 7 bases and J 5 bases, with 12 bases left between them. The CDR3 DNA is TGTGCCATCACAGACAGGACAGATCAGCCCCAGCATTTT. The encoded protein is CAITDRTDQPQHF.

V is TRBV7-9 and J is TRBJ1-1; the match to TRBD1 covers 7 bases. The CDR3 length is 14 residues. The germline V gene encodes CDR1 SEHNR and CDR2 FQNEAQ (reference sequence). V dropped 2 bases and J dropped 3; count of bases not matched to a gene: 3. The CDR3 spells CASSLRQGDTEAFF. The DNA of the CDR3 is TGTGCCAGCAGCTTAAGGCAGGGGGACACTGAAGCTTTCTTT. Filled out from reference TRBV7-9 and TRBJ1-1, the complete variable domain reads DTGVSQNPRHKITKRGQNVTFRCDPISEHNRLYWYRQTLGQGPEFLTYFQNEAQLEKSRLLSDRFSAERPKGSFSTLEIQRTEQGDSAMYLCASSLRQGDTEAFFGQGTRLTVV.

The genes are TRBV4-3 and TRBJ2-5; 7 bases match TRBD2. The V gene end was trimmed by 6 bases and the J gene end by 2 bases; junction bases not matched to a gene: 6. In germline, CDR1 is LGHNA, CDR2 YSLEER. There are 14 residues in the CDR3. CDR3 bases: TGCGCCAGCAGTCGTCGGGAGGCTCAAGAGACCCAGTACTTC. Its protein product is CASSRREAQETQYF.

This chain links TRBV6-2 or TRBV6-3 with TRBJ2-7; the D gene is possibly TRBD2 (6 bases). V was cut by 2 bases and J by 7 bases, with 33 bases left in between. Germline lookup yields CDR1 MNHEY and CDR2 SVGEGT. The CDR3 has 20 residues. The CDR3 sequence is CASSYDGDAWGLLLRKEQYF. The CDR3 DNA reads as TGTGCCAGCAGTTACGATGGGGACGCATGGGGACTCCTATTACGGAAGGAGCAGTACTTC.

The chain has TRBV3-1 (or the pseudogene TRBV3-2) and TRBJ2-7; tentatively, D is TRBD2 (6 bases). The V end lost 4 bases, the J end lost 5 bases, and 9 bases lay between the germline ends. Germline assignment: CDR1 LGHDT and CDR2 YNNKEL (reference sequence). CDR3 length equals 12 residues. CDR3 nucleotide sequence: TGTGCCAGCAGCCGGACTAAGAACGAGCAGTACTTC. As protein: CASSRTKNEQYF.

The J gene is TRBJ2-3, the V gene TRBV5-1, with TRBD2 matching over 10 bases. V lost 4 bases and J lost 1; bases outside the gene matches: 6. Germline CDR1 is SGHRS and CDR2 is YFSETQ. The length of the CDR3 is 16 residues. The CDR3 nucleotides are TGCGCCAGCAGCACTTCCGGGACTAGCGGCACAGATACGCAGTATTTT. Protein sequence: CASSTSGTSGTDTQYF.

This clone has just a few counts. CDR3 in DNA: TGTGCCAGCAGCCAAGACCCCCTTAGTGGGGCAAATCAGCCCCAGCATTTT. Its protein product is CASSQDPLSGANQPQHF. V is TRBV3-1 (or the pseudogene TRBV3-2) and J is TRBJ1-5; a possible D gene is TRBD1 (5 bases). The CDR3 has 17 residues. Trimming cost V 0 bases and J 4 bases, with 16 bases left between them. Germline values: CDR1 LGHDT, CDR2 YNNKEL (reference sequence).

V is TRBV19 and J is TRBJ2-1; D possibly corresponds to TRBD2 (5 bases). Trimming cost V 3 bases and J 0 bases, with 12 bases left between them. The CDR3 has 16 amino acids. Germline V gives CDR1 LNHDA, CDR2 SQIVND (reference sequence). CDR3 bases: TGTGCCAGTAGTATCAGCGGCCTCGGCTCCTACAATGAGCAGTTCTTC. It translates to CASSISGLGSYNEQFF.

CDR3 DNA sequence: TGTGCCAGCAGCCCAGGGGGCACTGAAGCTTTCTTT. Protein sequence: CASSPGGTEAFF. The V gene is TRBV7-3, the J gene TRBJ1-1; 7 bases line up with TRBD1. The CDR3 covers 12 residues. V was clipped by 5 bases and J by 4 bases; unmatched bases: 1. Germline V gene data show CDR1 as SGHTA and CDR2 as FQGTGA.

The DNA of the CDR3 is TGTGCCAGCAGCGGCGGTCCGCGAGAAAAACTGTTTTTT. Protein product: CASSGGPREKLFF. This chain uses TRBV9 with TRBJ1-4, with D hard to call. Deletions cut 3 bases from V and 8 bases from J, with 11 bases between. This CDR3 has 13 amino acids. Germline lookup yields CDR1 SGDLS and CDR2 YYNGEE. Complete variable domain (other parts from reference TRBV9 and TRBJ1-4): DSGVTQTPKHLITATGQRVTLRCSPRSGDLSVYWYQQSLDQGLQFLIQYYNGEERAKGNILERFSAQQFPDLHSELNLSSLELGDSALYFCASSGGPREKLFFGSGTQLSVL.